This T cell receptor beta chain comes out of a study of blood T cell repertoires in COVID-19. V trimming: 0 bases; J trimming: 5 bases; junction bases outside the gene matches: 3. This CDR3 has 15 amino acids. Germline V gene sequence: CDR1 SGHRS, CDR2 YFSETQ. Repertoires were generated with immunoSEQ multiplex PCR, while TCRdb's copy carries only in-frame clones and drops some. Of about 290,000 clones listed, 80% to 90% were seen once; the top ten hold about 3%. This receptor was taken from a woman aged 25 to 39 with active or convalescent COVID-19. J is TRBJ1-2 and V is TRBV5-1; TRBD1 matches at 11 bases. The specimen sequenced was peripheral blood. This chain's CDR3 is CASSLDGQGAYGYTF. CDR3 sequence (DNA): TGCGCCAGCAGCTTGGATGGACAGGGGGCTTATGGCTACACCTTC.